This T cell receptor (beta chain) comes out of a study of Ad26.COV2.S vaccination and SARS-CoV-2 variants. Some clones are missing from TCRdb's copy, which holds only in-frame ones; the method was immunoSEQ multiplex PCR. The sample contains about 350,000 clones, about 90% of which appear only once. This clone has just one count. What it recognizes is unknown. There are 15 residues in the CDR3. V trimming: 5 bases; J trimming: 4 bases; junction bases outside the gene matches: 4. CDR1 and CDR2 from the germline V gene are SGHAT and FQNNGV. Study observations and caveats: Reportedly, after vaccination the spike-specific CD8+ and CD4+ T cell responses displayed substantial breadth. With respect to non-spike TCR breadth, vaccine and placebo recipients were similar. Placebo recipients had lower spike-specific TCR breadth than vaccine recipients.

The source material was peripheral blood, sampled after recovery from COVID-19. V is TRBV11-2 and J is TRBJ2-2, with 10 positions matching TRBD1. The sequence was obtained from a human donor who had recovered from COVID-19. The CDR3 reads CASSDRGPSTGELFF. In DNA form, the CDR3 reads TGTGCCAGCAGCGACAGGGGGCCGAGCACCGGGGAGCTGTTTTTT.